This passage covers 31 T cell receptor gamma chains from one sample sequenced in a study of gamma delta lymphoproliferative disorders and STAT genes. TCRdb reapplied CATT to the multiplex PCR reads. The repertoire holds more than 1,500 gamma-chain clones, 7% seen once, with less than 80% in the top ten. Genomic DNA from isolated PBMCs served as the sequencing template. The sequenced material came from blood. Receptor source: a human donor with gamma-delta T-cell large granular lymphocyte leukemia.

This clone ranks as medium-sized (0.01 to 0.1%). The chain employs TRGV2 and TRGJ1 or TRGJ2. TCRdb supplies no J gene; here it was assigned by aligning the nucleotide sequence to germline. The CDR3 has 14 residues. Germline V gene lookup returns CDR1 EGSNGY and CDR2 YDSYNSKV. V was clipped by 0 bases and J by 5 bases; unmatched bases: 7. CDR3 sequence (DNA): TGTGCCACCTGGGACGGGCGGGGAAATTATAAGAAACTCTTT. This gives the protein CATWDGRGNYKKLF.

This clone has just a few counts. The protein that TCRdb holds for this DNA derives from a much larger clone and differs from the translated DNA at residue 7, which likely indicates a read error; the protein shown here is translated from the DNA. V is TRGV2 and J is TRGJ1 or TRGJ2. The J gene, absent from TCRdb, was called here by matching the DNA to germline. V lost 4 bases and J lost 6; bases outside the gene matches: 6. Germline V gene data show CDR1 as EGSNGY and CDR2 as YDSYNSKV. The CDR3 has 12 residues. The CDR3 region is CATWELIYKKLF. The DNA for the CDR3 is TGTGCCACCTGGGAACTTATTTATAAGAAACTCTTT.

This rearrangement joins TRGV11 to TRGJ1 or TRGJ2. TCRdb supplies no J gene; here it was assigned by aligning the nucleotide sequence to germline. TRGV11 is known as an ORF, though its function is uncertain. The CDR3 covers 12 residues. Trimming cost V 6 bases and J 5 bases; bases outside gene matches: 4. Written as DNA, the CDR3 is TGTGCCTGCTGGATTTTGGATTATAAGAAACTCTTT. Translation gives CACWILDYKKLF.

This clone was counted only a few times. V usage is TRGV9 and J usage is TRGJ1 or TRGJ2. The J gene is not listed in TCRdb, so it was assigned here from a DNA match to germline. The junction had 8 bases not matched to a gene; V was cut back by 3 bases and J by 9 bases. The CDR3 spans 12 residues. Looked up from germline, CDR1 is GITISATS and CDR2 is ISYDGTV (reference sequence). In DNA form, the CDR3 reads TGTGCCTTGTGGGAGTTACGCCCTAAGAAACTCTTT. Translating gives CALWELRPKKLF.

A note on this clone: Since a much larger clone is just one base distant, this may be a read error. The same CDR3 can be traced to other DNA sequences in this sample. The V gene was identified as TRGV8, while no J gene was called. Germline V gene sequence: CDR1 VENAVY, CDR2 YDSYNSRV. The CDR3 is 14 amino acids. CDR3 in amino acids: CATWDRANYYKKLF. CDR3 sequence (DNA): TGTGCCACCTGGGATAGGGCGAATTATTATAAGAAACTATTT.

By sample fraction, this clone is medium-sized (0.01 to 0.1%). The rearrangement joins TRGV11 to TRGJP1. The J gene is not listed in TCRdb, so it was assigned here from a DNA match to germline. TRGV11 belongs to the ORF category, with a function that is uncertain. The CDR3 extends over 16 amino acids. The V gene end was trimmed by 6 bases and the J gene end by 0 bases; junction bases not matched to a gene: 7. The CDR3 DNA sequence: TGTGCCTGCTGGATTGTTTTGCATACCACTGGTTGGTTCAAGATATTT. Encoded protein: CACWIVLHTTGWFKIF.

This rearrangement joins TRGV11 to TRGJ1 or TRGJ2. The J gene is absent in TCRdb and was assigned here via DNA matching to germline. TRGV11 is reported as an ORF; its role is uncertain. V lost 8 bases to trimming and J lost 4 bases; unmatched junction nucleotides: 2. This CDR3 is built from 11 residues. The CDR3 nucleotides read TGTGCCTGCTGGACGTATTATAAGAAACTCTTT. Its protein is CACWTYYKKLF.

This clone has just a few counts. The chain links TRGV2 to TRGJ1 or TRGJ2. Matching the DNA to germline supplied the J gene, which TCRdb does not give. This CDR3 has 13 residues. Per the germline V gene, CDR1 is EGSNGY and CDR2 is YDSYNSKV. V shed 0 bases and J 6 bases; nucleotides not matched to a gene: 5. CDR3 in amino acids: CATWDGRFYKKLF. For the CDR3, the DNA is TGTGCCACCTGGGACGGGCGATTTTATAAGAAACTCTTT.

This clone is categorized as medium-sized. This chain uses TRGV2 with TRGJ1 or TRGJ2. Because TCRdb records no J gene, it was assigned here through a match of the DNA to germline. Trimming cost V 3 bases and J 11 bases; bases outside gene matches: 7. CDR1 is EGSNGY and CDR2 is YDSYNSKV in the germline V gene. This CDR3 has 11 amino acids. In DNA form, the CDR3 reads TGTGCCACCTGGGACTCGCGGGAGAAACTCTTT. Protein: CATWDSREKLF.

With regard to this clone: It is unclear where the CDR3 begins or ends on the DNA, so no DNA is shown, and the CDR3 is as TCRdb lists it. The J segment was not called; the V segment is TRGV11. TRGV11 is filed as an ORF, its function uncertain. The CDR3 sequence runs 15 residues, both termini included. Here the CDR3 reads CTTVPAVCSDWIKTF.

In this sample, this clone is medium-sized. The CDR3 nucleotides are TGTGCCTTGTGGGAGGTGACATATAAGGATTATTATAAGAAACTCTTT. Amino acids: CALWEVTYKDYYKKLF. The V call is TRGV9, the J call TRGJ1 or TRGJ2. Since TCRdb gives no J gene, matching the DNA to germline was used here to assign it. The CDR3 is 16 residues long. V lost 0 bases to trimming and J lost 2 bases; unmatched junction nucleotides: 10. In germline, CDR1 is GITISATS, CDR2 ISYDGTV (reference sequence).

The rearrangement uses TRGV8 and TRGJ1 or TRGJ2. No J gene was available from TCRdb, and it was assigned here by a germline match of the DNA. This CDR3 contains 13 residues. Germline assignment: CDR1 VENAVY and CDR2 YDSYNSRV. V shed 1 base, J shed 2 bases, and the junction held 2 bases outside the gene matches. The CDR3 loop is CATWDSYYYKKLF. The CDR3 DNA sequence: TGTGCCACCTGGGATAGTTATTATTATAAGAAACTCTTT.

This clone is deemed medium-sized. V is TRGV2 and J is TRGJ1 or TRGJ2. In the absence of a J gene in TCRdb, the DNA was matched to germline to assign it here. The CDR3 is 14 residues long. In germline, CDR1 is EGSNGY, CDR2 YDSYNSKV. V was pared by 7 bases and J by 6 bases, with 15 bases of the junction left unmatched. CDR3 sequence reads: CATCVHGPFYKKLF. The CDR3 DNA follows: TGTGCCACCTGTGTCCACGGCCCTTTTTATAAGAAACTCTTT.

This clone is termed medium-sized. V and J are TRGV3 and TRGJP2. TCRdb supplies no J gene; here it was assigned by aligning the nucleotide sequence to germline. Germline loops: CDR1 VTNTFY, CDR2 YDVSTARD (reference sequence). The CDR3 is 16 residues long. V was pared by 0 bases and J by 4 bases, with 8 bases of the junction left unmatched. The CDR3, as DNA: TGTGCCACCTGGGACAGGCGTGTTAATAGTGATTGGATCAAGACGTTT. It yields the protein CATWDRRVNSDWIKTF.

Sample share makes this clone medium-sized. The chain has TRGV8 and TRGJ1 or TRGJ2. TCRdb records no J gene; here it was assigned by comparing the DNA to germline. Germline V gives CDR1 VENAVY, CDR2 YDSYNSRV. There are 11 residues in the CDR3. V was pared by 4 bases and J by 8 bases, with 5 bases of the junction left unmatched. The CDR3 DNA reads as TGTGCCACCTGGGAGTCAGATAAGAAACTCTTT. This translates into CATWESDKKLF.

This clone was counted between two and nine times. CDR3 sequence (DNA): TGTGCCACCTGGGACGGGCGATCGGAGAAACTCTTT. Encoded protein: CATWDGRSEKLF. J is TRGJ1 or TRGJ2 and V is TRGV2. In the absence of a J gene in TCRdb, the DNA was matched to germline to assign it here. The germline CDR1 and CDR2 sequences are EGSNGY and YDSYNSKV. The length of the CDR3 is 12 residues. The J segment lost 11 bases and the V segment lost 0 bases, leaving 7 bases of the junction unmatched.

By share, this clone counts as medium-sized (0.01 to 0.1%). This sample includes further DNA sequences coding for the same CDR3. The chain couples TRGV2 to TRGJ1 or TRGJ2. TCRdb carries no J gene annotation; the J gene was assigned here by matching the DNA with germline. The germline V gene has CDR1 EGSNGY and CDR2 YDSYNSKV. The CDR3 extends over 10 amino acids. Unmatched junction bases numbered 0, after V lost 0 bases and J lost 10 bases. CDR3 amino acids: CATWDGKKLF. The CDR3 coding sequence is TGTGCCACCTGGGACGGGAAGAAACTCTTT.

This clone is medium-sized (0.01 to 0.1%) in the sample. The DNA is omitted, as the CDR3 cannot be located on it reliably, and the CDR3 follows TCRdb's listing. Other nucleotide sequences from this sample produce the same CDR3. For the V gene the call is TRGV11; the J gene has no call. TRGV11 is an open reading frame, and its role is uncertain. The CDR3 comprises 16 residues, both ends counted. The CDR3 sequence: CTTVPAGLGTYYKKLF.

By frequency in the sample, this clone is medium-sized. This sequence joins TRGV2 and TRGJ1 or TRGJ2. Matching the DNA to germline supplied the J gene, which TCRdb does not give. CDR3 length: 11 amino acids. The trim removed 2 bases at V and 10 bases at J, leaving 5 bases unmatched. CDR1 and CDR2 (germline): EGSNGY, YDSYNSKV. The DNA for the CDR3 is TGTGCCACCTGGGACGTCGGGAAGAAACTCTTT. It yields the protein CATWDVGKKLF.

This clone rates as medium-sized. The chain links TRGV3 to TRGJ1 or TRGJ2. Assignment of the J gene here rests on matching the DNA to germline, because TCRdb gives none. This CDR3 region has 14 residues. The J segment lost 6 bases and the V segment lost 0 bases, leaving 8 bases of the junction unmatched. Germline V gene data show CDR1 as VTNTFY and CDR2 as YDVSTARD (reference sequence). The CDR3 loop is CATWDRRGGYKKLF. CDR3 DNA: TGTGCCACCTGGGACAGGCGCGGCGGTTATAAGAAACTCTTT.

This clone came up a few times. The V call is TRGV11, the J call TRGJP1. Since TCRdb gives no J gene, matching the DNA to germline was used here to assign it. Being an ORF, TRGV11 has a function that is uncertain. The trim removed 5 bases at V and 7 bases at J, leaving 1 base unmatched. The CDR3 has 12 amino acids. DNA of the CDR3: TGTGCCTGCTGGATTATTGGTTGGTTCAAGATATTT. The encoded protein is CACWIIGWFKIF.

This clone was counted between two and nine times. The rearrangement uses TRGV9 and TRGJP. TCRdb does not report a J gene; here it was assigned by matching the DNA to germline references. V shed 9 bases, J shed 4 bases, and the junction held 15 bases outside the gene matches. The CDR3 is made up of 18 amino acids. CDR1 is GITISATS, CDR2 ISYDGTV, per germline (reference sequence). CDR3 in amino acids: CALGPPTVQELGKKIKVF. The CDR3 DNA is TGTGCCTTGGGCCCCCCCACGGTTCAAGAGTTGGGCAAAAAAATCAAGGTATTT.

V is TRGV8 and J is TRGJ1 or TRGJ2. No J segment appears in TCRdb, so it was assigned here by matching the sequence to germline. V lost 0 bases, J lost 4 bases, and 6 bases stayed unmatched. This CDR3 has 14 residues. The germline V gene encodes CDR1 VENAVY and CDR2 YDSYNSRV. CDR3 in amino acids: CATWDRGPYYKKLF. The CDR3 nucleotides read TGTGCCACCTGGGATAGGGGGCCGTATTATAAGAAACTCTTT.

By its share, this clone is medium-sized (0.01 to 0.1%). The V gene call is TRGV11, and the J gene call is absent. TRGV11 is reported as an ORF; its role is uncertain. The length of the CDR3 is 11 residues. The CDR3 is CACWIRHGGLF. In DNA form, the CDR3 reads TGTGCCTGCTGGATTAGGCACGGGGGACTCTTT.

The rearrangement uses TRGV2 and TRGJ1 or TRGJ2. Matching the DNA to germline supplied the J gene, which TCRdb does not give. The length of the CDR3 is 13 residues. Germline V gene data show CDR1 as EGSNGY and CDR2 as YDSYNSKV. V shed 0 bases and J 2 bases; nucleotides not matched to a gene: 1. The CDR3 DNA reads as TGTGCCACCTGGGACGGGTATTATTATAAGAAACTCTTT. Its translation: CATWDGYYYKKLF.

By sample fraction, this clone is medium-sized. The gene calls are TRGV9 and TRGJ1 or TRGJ2. The J gene is not listed in TCRdb, so it was assigned here from a DNA match to germline. Germline V gene data show CDR1 as GITISATS and CDR2 as ISYDGTV (reference sequence). The ends lost 3 bases at V and 4 bases at J; junction bases unmatched: 0. The CDR3 contains 11 residues. The CDR3 loop reads CALWEYYKKLF. Written as DNA, the CDR3 is TGTGCCTTGTGGGAGTATTATAAGAAACTCTTT.

The V gene is TRGV2, the J gene TRGJ1 or TRGJ2. The J gene, absent from TCRdb, was called here by matching the DNA to germline. The CDR3 extends over 13 amino acids. With V trimmed by 6 bases and J by 2 bases, 7 bases remained unmatched. Looked up from germline, CDR1 is EGSNGY and CDR2 is YDSYNSKV. CDR3: CATWSKDYYKKLF. CDR3 sequence (DNA): TGTGCCACCTGGTCGAAAGATTATTATAAGAAACTCTTT.

By proportion, this clone is medium-sized (0.01 to 0.1%). This chain uses TRGV2 with TRGJ1 or TRGJ2. The J gene, absent from TCRdb, was called here by matching the DNA to germline. Unmatched junction bases numbered 6, after V lost 4 bases and J lost 3 bases. Germline V lookup: CDR1 EGSNGY, CDR2 YDSYNSKV. This CDR3 has 13 residues. CDR3 bases: TGTGCCACCTGGGAAAGAGGTTATTATAAGAAACTCTTT. It yields the protein CATWERGYYKKLF.

By sample share, this clone is medium-sized (0.01 to 0.1%). V is TRGV2 and J is TRGJP2. TCRdb offers no J gene call, so here the DNA was matched to germline to obtain one. Germline assignment: CDR1 EGSNGY and CDR2 YDSYNSKV. The CDR3 totals 16 residues. Unmatched junction bases numbered 4, after V lost 0 bases and J lost 0 bases. The CDR3 DNA reads as TGTGCCACCTGGGACGGGGTATATAGTAGTGATTGGATCAAGACGTTT. This codes for CATWDGVYSSDWIKTF.

This clone is hyperexpanded (1% or more) within its sample. A much larger clone lies a single base off, so this may be a read error. The same CDR3 is also encoded by other DNA sequences in this sample. CDR3 region: CALWEDRELGKKIKVF. The CDR3 DNA follows: TGTGCCTTGTGGGAGGATAGAGAGTTGGGCAAAAAAATCAAGGTATTT. The chain has TRGV9 and TRGJP. The J gene, absent from TCRdb, was called here by matching the DNA to germline. CDR1 and CDR2 (germline): GITISATS, ISYDGTV (reference sequence). The CDR3 contains 16 residues. J lost 6 bases, V lost 2 bases, and 4 bases had no gene match.

This clone ranks as medium-sized (0.01 to 0.1%). The chain links TRGV8 to TRGJ1 or TRGJ2. TCRdb lists no J gene, so it was determined here by aligning the DNA to germline. This CDR3 has 14 amino acids. Germline V gives CDR1 VENAVY, CDR2 YDSYNSRV. V lost 5 bases and J lost 3; bases outside the gene matches: 10. In DNA form, the CDR3 reads TGTGCCACCTGGGGCAAGGGGTTTTATTATAAGAAACTCTTT. It translates to CATWGKGFYYKKLF.